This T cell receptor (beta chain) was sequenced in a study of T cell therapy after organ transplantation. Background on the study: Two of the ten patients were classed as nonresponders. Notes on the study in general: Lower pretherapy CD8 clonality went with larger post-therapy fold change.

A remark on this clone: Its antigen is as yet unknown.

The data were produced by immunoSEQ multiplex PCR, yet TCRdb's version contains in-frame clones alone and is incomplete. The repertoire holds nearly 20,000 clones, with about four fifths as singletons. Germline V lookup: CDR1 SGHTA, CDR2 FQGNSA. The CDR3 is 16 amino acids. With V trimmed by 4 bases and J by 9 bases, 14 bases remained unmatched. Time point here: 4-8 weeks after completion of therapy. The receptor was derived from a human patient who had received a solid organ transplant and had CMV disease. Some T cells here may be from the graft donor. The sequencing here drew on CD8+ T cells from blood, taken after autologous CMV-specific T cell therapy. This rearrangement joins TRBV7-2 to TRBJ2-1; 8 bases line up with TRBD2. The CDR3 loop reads CASSSQGSGRWGEQFF. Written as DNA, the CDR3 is TGTGCCAGCAGCTCGCAAGGGAGCGGGAGATGGGGTGAGCAGTTCTTC.